This T cell receptor beta chain derives from a study of tumor-infiltrating lymphocytes in primary liver carcinoma (dated by TCRdb to 2016 to 2017). For the study in its entirety: Between November 2015 and 2016, a handful of patients in China with histopathologically diagnosed primary liver carcinoma had surgical resection. Each sample produced about 3.5 to 7.13 million productive TCRbeta reads, and read depth showed no significant difference between tissue types. Tumors of the five patients were stage T1-T3 N0M0 with maximum diameters of about 4.2 to 11 cm. Of the five patients, three men and two women aged 30 to 69 years, four had hepatocellular carcinoma and one had combined HCC and intrahepatic cholangiocarcinoma. Reproducibility between technical replicate repertoires was high, with correlation coefficients above 0.95 and mean shared-clone rates roughly 0.87. A total of approximately 35 specimens from 5 patients underwent TCRbeta repertoire sequencing, comprising some 25 tumor regions, 5 adjacent noncancerous liver tissues and 5 peripheral blood samples. For each liver tumor, the study sampled five regions along with adjacent normal tissue and blood, and applied TCRbeta repertoire sequencing, expression microarrays and whole-exome sequencing. General findings and caveats noted by the study authors: Repertoire overlap was found to be higher between tumor regions (mean around 35%) than between tumor-adjacent (around 17%) or tumor-blood (around 15%) pairs, consistent with antigen-driven expansion. Bulk unsorted samples precluded comparing CD4+ and CD8+ T cell repertoires. Only the TCR beta chain was sequenced, so true repertoire diversity is likely underestimated because unpaired alpha chains were not captured. Only five or six patients were included in the study, and the authors note that the findings should be validated in a larger study. The top 250 clones accounted for a significantly greater share of the repertoire in tumors than in blood (p = 0.039).

Starting from 450 to 500 ng total RNA, TCRbeta-specific cDNA was produced by reverse transcription with a constant-region primer and ProtoScript II reverse transcriptase. Three nested multiplex PCR rounds, following a slightly modified ARM-PCR procedure, were used to build the TCRbeta libraries. Each of the first two PCR rounds ran for nine to ten cycles and used multiplex TRBV1-TRBV30 forward primers together with a Cbeta reverse primer. Sample barcodes and Illumina adapters were added in a final 25-cycle PCR using Deep VentR polymerase. Before sequencing, amplicons of 200-500 bp were purified from gel using a QIAquick gel extraction kit. An Illumina HiSeq 2500 was used to sequence the TCRbeta amplicons with 250-bp paired-end reads. As for the authors' bioinformatics: Quality trimming of reads was performed with Trimmomatic v0.33, and paired reads were merged with FLASH v1.2.11 so that full CDR3 sequences could be recovered. MiGEC v1.2.1b assigned V, D and J germline segments to the rearranged TCRbeta sequences. VDJtools v1.0.0 computed clonotype statistics and Shannon-Wiener diversity indices. To reduce sampling bias, subsequent analyses other than the diversity analysis used only the 250 most abundant clonotypes in each sample. TCRdb took the public reads, trimmed them with fastp at Q25, ran MiXCR for clone calling and kept in-frame beta chains. Rows are combined by CDR3 protein, so each entry shows the most common genes and DNA. For this entry, the V and J calls and clone size follow TCRdb and not the study's own pipeline. This sample lists approximately 320,000 distinct CDR3 sequences; approximately 54% were detected once. The ten largest account for 15% to 20% of the sample.

This clonotype was observed a few times. The target of this receptor is not known. No base quality values were provided; no much bigger clone lies one nucleotide off. Blood RNA was extracted from unsorted whole blood using TRIzol reagent, and germline DNA was obtained with the DNeasy Blood & Tissue kit. Chronic HBV infection was present in the patients, and the patients were treatment-naive at sampling. Before surgery, around 4 milliliters of peripheral blood were drawn into K2EDTA tubes. Trimming leaves V shorter by 6 bases and J shorter by 4 bases, with the junction holding 3 bases beyond the gene matches. Taken from cysteine to phenylalanine, the CDR3 has 13 residues. The retained sequence is limited to the CDR3, 39 bases, with the frame set at the first base.

This clonotype was sampled from a woman in her 30s with primary liver carcinoma and hepatitis B virus infection. The sequenced material came from peripheral blood. In this chain, TRBV12-3 or TRBV12-4 is recombined with TRBJ2-3, with 8 bases aligning to TRBD2. The bases read TGTGCCAGCAGCGGGAGGGGGTCAGATACGCAGTATTTT. Protein translation: CASSGRGSDTQYF.